Shown below are 19 T cell receptor beta chains from a single sample sequenced in a study of cytomegalovirus exposure and HLA in healthy donors. It was with 60 Vbeta and 13 Jbeta primers that the PCR ran. Sequenced by immunoSEQ multiplex PCR; TCRdb stores in-frame clones only, minus some. The table includes 95,000 to 110,000 clones, 82% detected once. The sequencing sample was made of PBMCs. Source of these receptors: a man under 40 in good health and CMV-seropositive.

J is TRBJ2-7 and V is TRBV19; TRBD1 aligns across 8 bases. In germline, CDR1 is LNHDA, CDR2 SQIVND (reference sequence). The J segment lost 5 bases and the V segment lost 4 bases, leaving 7 bases of the junction unmatched. The CDR3 covers 14 residues. The CDR3 bases are TGTGCCAGTAGTAAGGACAGGGCGCTTAACGAGCAGTACTTC. Protein: CASSKDRALNEQYF.

J is TRBJ2-4 and V is TRBV4-1, with 7 positions matching TRBD1. CDR3 length equals 15 residues. J gave up 10 bases and V 1 base, and 10 bases lay outside the gene matches. CDR1 and CDR2 (germline): MGHRA, YSYEKL. The CDR3, as DNA: TGCGCCAGCAGCCAAGGAATAGGGGGCGATGGGATTCAGTACTTC. It translates to CASSQGIGGDGIQYF.

This clone was seen a handful of times. This sequence joins TRBV10-3 and TRBJ2-3; 12 nucleotides agree with TRBD2. The germline gives CDR1 ENHRY, CDR2 SYGVKD. V lost 10 bases and J lost 2; bases outside the gene matches: 4. The CDR3 extends over 14 amino acids. Here the CDR3 reads CATWTSGTTDTQYF. CDR3 nucleotide sequence: TGTGCCACATGGACTAGCGGGACCACAGATACGCAGTATTTT.

This chain links TRBV5-4 with TRBJ1-1; 10 nucleotides match TRBD1. With 7 bases clipped from V and 0 bases from J, the junction kept 6 bases outside the gene matches. The CDR3 runs 15 residues. Germline CDR1 is SGHNT and CDR2 is YYREEE (reference sequence). CDR3 coding DNA: TGTGCCAGCGCCGGGGACAGGGGCCTGAACACTGAAGCTTTCTTT. It is translated as CASAGDRGLNTEAFF.

Regarding this clone: The junction departs from germline at one end; a sequencing error may be responsible. J is TRBJ2-1 and V is TRBV7-9; D is ambiguous. Germline V lookup: CDR1 SEHNR, CDR2 FQNEAQ (reference sequence). This CDR3 is built from 12 residues. Here the CDR3 reads CSSSLDRDEQFF. For the CDR3, the DNA is TGTTCCAGCAGCTTAGACCGAGATGAGCAGTTCTTC.

This clone was found a few times. The chain joins TRBV15 to TRBJ2-3; D is perhaps TRBD2 (6 bases). Germline CDR1 LNHNV, CDR2 YYDKDF (reference sequence). This CDR3 contains 12 residues. The V end lost 5 bases, the J end lost 8 bases, and 11 bases lay between the germline ends. As DNA, the CDR3 is TGTGCCACCAGCTGGGTCGGGGGTACGCAGTATTTT. This encodes CATSWVGGTQYF.

This rearrangement joins TRBV5-4 to TRBJ1-2; 7 bases are a match to TRBD1. Germline values: CDR1 SGHNT, CDR2 YYREEE (reference sequence). J was trimmed by 8 bases and V by 3 bases; bases with no gene match: 16. CDR3 length: 16 amino acids. For the CDR3, the DNA is TGTGCCAGCAGCTCGACGACAGGGTTAATAAGGTTAGGCTACACCTTC. Protein sequence: CASSSTTGLIRLGYTF.

This sequence joins TRBV6-5 and TRBJ1-1; tentatively, D is TRBD1 (5 bases). CDR3 length equals 15 residues. From germline, CDR1 is MNHEY and CDR2 SVGAGI. V lost 4 bases to trimming and J lost 4 bases, with 16 bases between them. The CDR3 sequence: CASSSLAGIATEAFF. Here the CDR3 DNA reads TGTGCCAGCAGTTCCCTCGCAGGGATAGCCACTGAAGCTTTCTTT.

DNA of the CDR3: TGTGCCAGCAGTCGGGGGAATAATTCACCCCTCCACTTT. Translated: CASSRGNNSPLHF. The chain couples TRBV6-5 to TRBJ1-6; the D gene is possibly TRBD1 (5 bases). The length of the CDR3 is 13 residues. V was pared by 5 bases and J by 5 bases, with 7 bases between. The germline V gene has CDR1 MNHEY and CDR2 SVGAGI.

The chain carries TRBV5-1 and TRBJ1-4, with D possibly matching TRBD1 (6 bases). Trimming left V 2 bases short and J 8 bases short, with 16 bases between. CDR1 SGHRS and CDR2 YFSETQ come from the germline V gene. The length of the CDR3 is 15 residues. CDR3 nucleotide sequence: TGCGCCAGCAGCTTAATACAGGGTACAGGCGAAAAACTGTTTTTT. Protein: CASSLIQGTGEKLFF.

The chain carries TRBV29-1 and TRBJ2-7, with D possibly being TRBD2 (6 bases). This CDR3 has 14 residues. Trimming shortened V by 6 bases and J by 2 bases, and 17 bases separated the two germline ends. Germline lookup yields CDR1 SQVTM and CDR2 ANQGSEA. The DNA for the CDR3 is TGCAGCGTCACCGGGGGTGAAGGGACCTACGAGCAGTACTTC. This encodes CSVTGGEGTYEQYF.

The V and J genes are TRBV7-9 and TRBJ1-2, with 7 positions matching TRBD1. V was pared by 1 base and J by 7 bases, with 15 bases of the junction left unmatched. Germline lookup yields CDR1 SEHNR and CDR2 FQNEAQ (reference sequence). The CDR3 runs to 17 residues. The CDR3 DNA sequence: TGTGCCAGCAGCTTAGGTAGCGGGACAGAACCTCTCGGTGGCTACACCTTC. Amino acid sequence: CASSLGSGTEPLGGYTF.

This clone appeared a few times. This sequence joins TRBV6-1 and TRBJ1-1, with D possibly TRBD1 on 5 matching bases. V was trimmed by 1 base and J by 9 bases, leaving 12 bases between them. The CDR3 has 13 amino acids. Germline CDR1 reads MNHNS; CDR2 reads SASEGT. CDR3 in DNA: TGTGCCAGCAGTGAAGTAAGGGGATTGAAAGCTTTCTTT. This translates into CASSEVRGLKAFF.

This chain joins TRBV5-4 and TRBJ2-7, with D possibly being TRBD2 (6 bases). V was cut by 4 bases and J by 4 bases, with 12 bases left in between. CDR1 is SGHNT and CDR2 is YYREEE in the germline V gene (reference sequence). This CDR3 is built from 13 residues. CDR3 in amino acids: CASSEAGLYEQYF. The DNA for the CDR3 is TGTGCCAGCAGCGAGGCGGGGTTGTACGAGCAGTACTTC.

This chain links TRBV6-6 with TRBJ2-6; 7 bases are a match to TRBD1. The V and J ends lost 5 bases and 2 bases, in that order; junction bases with no gene match: 6. The CDR3 length is 16 residues. The germline V gene has CDR1 MNHNY and CDR2 SVGAGI (reference sequence). The CDR3 reads CASSQRQGPGANVLTF. The CDR3 region has the DNA TGTGCCAGCAGTCAGCGACAGGGTCCTGGGGCCAACGTCCTGACTTTC.

This clone has just a few counts. The chain links TRBV29-1 to TRBJ2-6; TRBD2 might be the D (6 bases). This CDR3 has 14 amino acids. Germline loops: CDR1 SQVTM, CDR2 ANQGSEA. Trimming left V 2 bases short and J 4 bases short, with 9 bases between. Here the CDR3 reads CSVESGLGANVLTF. The CDR3 bases are TGCAGCGTTGAATCGGGACTGGGGGCCAACGTCCTGACTTTC.

The chain joins TRBV4-1 to TRBJ2-5; 8 bases map to TRBD2. The CDR3 covers 15 residues. J lost 5 bases, V lost 5 bases, and 10 bases had no gene match. Germline CDR1 is MGHRA and CDR2 is YSYEKL. The CDR3 nucleotides read TGCGCCAGCAGCTATGGCGGCGGGGGGCGGGAGACCCAGTACTTC. Amino acid sequence: CASSYGGGGRETQYF.

The genes are TRBV7-2 and TRBJ1-5, with 8 bases matching TRBD1. The V gene's germline CDR1 is SGHTA and CDR2 FQGNSA. The CDR3 length is 16 residues. The J segment lost 3 bases and the V segment lost 4 bases, leaving 8 bases of the junction unmatched. CDR3 in amino acids: CASSSQTGAINQPQHF. In DNA form, the CDR3 reads TGTGCCAGCAGCTCCCAGACAGGGGCGATCAATCAGCCCCAGCATTTT.

The gene calls are TRBV5-4 and TRBJ2-1; weak D call: TRBD1 (6 bases). Germline lookup yields CDR1 SGHNT and CDR2 YYREEE (reference sequence). This CDR3 contains 14 residues. Trimming took 1 base from V and 7 from J, leaving 12 bases between them. The CDR3 DNA follows: TGTGCCAGCAGCTTGCAACAGGGTCTAAATGAGCAGTTCTTC. Translation: CASSLQQGLNEQFF.